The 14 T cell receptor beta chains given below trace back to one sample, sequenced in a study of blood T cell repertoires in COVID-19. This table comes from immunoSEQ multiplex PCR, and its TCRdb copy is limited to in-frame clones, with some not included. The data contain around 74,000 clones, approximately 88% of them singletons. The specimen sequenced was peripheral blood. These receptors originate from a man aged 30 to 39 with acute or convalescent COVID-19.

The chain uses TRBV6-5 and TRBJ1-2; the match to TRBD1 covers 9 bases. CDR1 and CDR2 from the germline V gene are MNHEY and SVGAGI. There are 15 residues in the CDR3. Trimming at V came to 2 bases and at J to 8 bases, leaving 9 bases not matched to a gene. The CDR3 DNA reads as TGTGCCAGCAGTTACATACAGGGGGCGTCCAGCGGCTACACCTTC. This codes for CASSYIQGASSGYTF.

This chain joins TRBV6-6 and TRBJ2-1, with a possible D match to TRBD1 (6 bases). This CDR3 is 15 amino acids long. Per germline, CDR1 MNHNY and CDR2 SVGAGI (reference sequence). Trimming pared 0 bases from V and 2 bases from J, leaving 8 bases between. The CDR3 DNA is TGTGCCAGCAGTTACTCGACAGGTACCTACAATGAGCAGTTCTTC. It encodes CASSYSTGTYNEQFF.

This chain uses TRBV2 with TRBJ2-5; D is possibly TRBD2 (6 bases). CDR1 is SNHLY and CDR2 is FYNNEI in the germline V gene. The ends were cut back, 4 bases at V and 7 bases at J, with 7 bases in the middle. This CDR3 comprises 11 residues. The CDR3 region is CASSVGGTQYF. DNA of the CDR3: TGTGCCAGCAGTGTCGGGGGGACCCAGTACTTC.

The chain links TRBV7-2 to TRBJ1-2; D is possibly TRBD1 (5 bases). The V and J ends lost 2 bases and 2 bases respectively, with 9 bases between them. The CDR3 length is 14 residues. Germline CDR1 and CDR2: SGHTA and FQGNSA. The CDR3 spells CASSLSRTNYGYTF. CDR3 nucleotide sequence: TGTGCCAGCAGCTTAAGCCGGACAAACTATGGCTACACCTTC.

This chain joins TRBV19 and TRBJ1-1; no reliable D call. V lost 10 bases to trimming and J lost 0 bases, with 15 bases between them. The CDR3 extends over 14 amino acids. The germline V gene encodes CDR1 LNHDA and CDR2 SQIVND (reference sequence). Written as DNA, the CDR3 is TGTGCCACCGGACTCGGACGGTTGAACACTGAAGCTTTCTTT. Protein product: CATGLGRLNTEAFF. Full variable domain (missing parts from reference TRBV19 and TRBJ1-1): DGGITQSPKYLFRKEGQNVTLSCEQNLNHDAMYWYRQDPGQGLRLIYYSQIVNDFQKGDIAEGYSVSREKKESFPLTVTSAQKNPTAFYLCATGLGRLNTEAFFGQGTRLTVV.

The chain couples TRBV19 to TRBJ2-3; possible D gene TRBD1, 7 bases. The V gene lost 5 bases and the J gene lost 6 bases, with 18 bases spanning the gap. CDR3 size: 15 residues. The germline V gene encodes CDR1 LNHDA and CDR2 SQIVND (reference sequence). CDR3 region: CASSDRDGGVDTQYF. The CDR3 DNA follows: TGTGCCAGTAGTGACAGGGACGGGGGCGTGGATACGCAGTATTTT.

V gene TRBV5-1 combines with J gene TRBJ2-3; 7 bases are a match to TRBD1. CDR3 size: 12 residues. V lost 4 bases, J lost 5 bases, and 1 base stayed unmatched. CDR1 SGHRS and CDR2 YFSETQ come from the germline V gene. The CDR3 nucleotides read TGCGCCAGCAGCCGGGACAGAGATACGCAGTATTTT. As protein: CASSRDRDTQYF.

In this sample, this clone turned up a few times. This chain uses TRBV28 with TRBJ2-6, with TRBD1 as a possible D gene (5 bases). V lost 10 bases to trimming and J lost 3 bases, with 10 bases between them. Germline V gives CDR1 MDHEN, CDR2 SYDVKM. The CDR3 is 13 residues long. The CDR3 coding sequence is TGTGCCACGAGACAGAATGGGGCCAACGTCCTGACTTTC. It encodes CATRQNGANVLTF.

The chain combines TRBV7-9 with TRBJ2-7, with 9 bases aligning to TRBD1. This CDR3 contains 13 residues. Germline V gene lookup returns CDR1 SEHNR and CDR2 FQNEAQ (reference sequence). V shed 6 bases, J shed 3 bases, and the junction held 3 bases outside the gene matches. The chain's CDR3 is CASRTGGVYEQYF. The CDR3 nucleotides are TGTGCCAGCAGAACAGGGGGCGTCTACGAGCAGTACTTC.

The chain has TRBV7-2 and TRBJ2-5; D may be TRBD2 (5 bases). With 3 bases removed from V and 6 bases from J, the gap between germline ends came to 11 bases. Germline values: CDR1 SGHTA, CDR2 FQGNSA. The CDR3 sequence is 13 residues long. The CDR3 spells CASSFPGIKTQYF. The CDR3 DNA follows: TGTGCCAGCAGCTTCCCGGGGATAAAGACCCAGTACTTC.

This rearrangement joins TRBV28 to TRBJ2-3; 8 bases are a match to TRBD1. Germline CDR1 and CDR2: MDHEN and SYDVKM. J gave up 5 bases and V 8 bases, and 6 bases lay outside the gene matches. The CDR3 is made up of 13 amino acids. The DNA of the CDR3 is TGTGCCAGCGGACAGGGTTGGGTAGATACGCAGTATTTT. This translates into CASGQGWVDTQYF.

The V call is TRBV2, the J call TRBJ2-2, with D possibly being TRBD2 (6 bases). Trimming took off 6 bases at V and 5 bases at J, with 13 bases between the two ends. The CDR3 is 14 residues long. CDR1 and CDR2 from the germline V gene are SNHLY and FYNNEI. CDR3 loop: CASRGGLRTGELFF. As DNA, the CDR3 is TGTGCCAGCAGGGGGGGACTCCGTACCGGGGAGCTGTTTTTT.

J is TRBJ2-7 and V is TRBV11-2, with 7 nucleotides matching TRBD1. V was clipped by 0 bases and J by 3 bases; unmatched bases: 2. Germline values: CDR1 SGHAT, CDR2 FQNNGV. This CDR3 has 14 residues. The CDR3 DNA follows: TGTGCCAGCAGCTTAGATCCAGGGGGCTACGAGCAGTACTTC. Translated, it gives CASSLDPGGYEQYF. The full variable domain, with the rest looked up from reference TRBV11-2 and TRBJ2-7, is EAGVAQSPRYKIIEKRQSVAFWCNPISGHATLYWYQQILGQGPKLLIQFQNNGVVDDSQLPKDRFSAERLKGVDSTLKIQPAKLEDSAVYLCASSLDPGGYEQYFGPGTRLTVT.

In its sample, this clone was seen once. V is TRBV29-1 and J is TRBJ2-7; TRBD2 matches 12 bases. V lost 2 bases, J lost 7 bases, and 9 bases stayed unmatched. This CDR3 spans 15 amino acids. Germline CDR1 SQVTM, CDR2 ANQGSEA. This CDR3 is CSVERAGLAGPEQYF. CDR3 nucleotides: TGCAGCGTTGAAAGGGCGGGACTAGCGGGCCCGGAGCAGTACTTC.